This is a list of T cell receptor beta chains from one sample in a study of vaccination effects on CD4 cells after COVID-19. TCRdb's copy holds only in-frame clones and misses some; the assay was immunoSEQ multiplex PCR. The table shows some 65,000 clones, with around 76% occurring only once. Their antigen targets remain unknown. This material consisted of CD4+ T cells from PBMCs cultured with HCoV-NL63 spike peptides, taken before COVID-19 vaccination. Receptors were obtained from a human donor who received a COVID-19 vaccine. Both conserved end residues are part of each CDR3. Each record gives: V gene, CDR3 protein.

TRBV19	CASSIGWGATGANVLTF
TRBV2	CASWAGLNTGELFF
TRBV7-9	CASSLGPLADTQYF
TRBV19	CASSPQSSGANVLTF
TRBV29-1	CSVLSSDRGVGYTF
TRBV24-1	CATSDPIAGERYNEQFF
TRBV19	CASSMGGWSTGELFF
TRBV6-5	CASRWISGANVLTF
TRBV2	CASRHRVRLSGANVLTF
TRBV27	CASSPVPDLQETQYF
TRBV6-5	CASSQTGGYTEAFF
TRBV24-1	CATSVGGTYGYTF
TRBV5-1	CASGEQTQYF
TRBV7-2	CASSLGPGSPGSGNTIYF
TRBV7-2	CASSLEWAGAGELFF
TRBV2	CASTADRSNEKLFF
TRBV15	CATSGRGRETQYF
TRBV7-2	CASSLRTGKNIQYF
TRBV7-3	CASSPQGLAGNNEQFF
TRBV7-8	CASSLGQSQPQHF
TRBV9	CASSVGLAGALGELFF
TRBV19	CASKKGDKAFF
TRBV5-1	CASSLGGAREQFF
TRBV6-2/TRBV6-3	CASSYTLAGGPDTQYF
TRBV9	CASSVGRAGTGELFF
TRBV2	CASSSDSTDTQYF
TRBV24-1	CATSLTRGIQETQYF
TRBV4-1	CASTRSGATNEKLFF
TRBV30	CAWREQGTSNQPQHF
TRBV9	CASSVEPATDTQYF
TRBV5-1	CASSLARGGRETQYF
TRBV7-3	CASSLRRNTEAFF
TRBV3-1/TRBV3-2	CASSLTRGETQYF
TRBV10-1	CASSEGTPSGTQYF
TRBV15	CATRPGRGDYGYTF
TRBV5-1	CASSLVGATNEKLFF
TRBV5-1	CASSLVPGLAGVSGGTDTQYF
TRBV24-1	CATSDPGTDHEKLFF
TRBV28	CASSRDRGHEKLFF
TRBV6-5	CASTAQGWPNQPQHF
TRBV25-1	CASSVRGRVANEKLFF
TRBV5-1	CASSLSGTQETQYF